The next 31 T cell receptor beta chains were all read from a single sample in a study of blood T cell repertoires in COVID-19. Here immunoSEQ multiplex PCR was the method, and the copy in TCRdb shows in-frame clones only, minus some. Found here are 65,000 to 75,000 clones, around 75% of them singletons; the top ten hold roughly 21%. Specimen: peripheral blood. The receptors shown here come from a man between 65 and 85 years old with acute or convalescent COVID-19.

The chain combines TRBV10-3 with TRBJ2-5; 11 nucleotides agree with TRBD1. This CDR3 is 15 amino acids long. V shed 2 bases and J 5 bases; nucleotides not matched to a gene: 4. Germline CDR1 reads ENHRY; CDR2 reads SYGVKD. CDR3 nucleotides: TGTGCCATCAGTGAGAACCGGGACAGGGGGGAGACCCAGTACTTC. Protein product: CAISENRDRGETQYF.

This sequence joins TRBV7-6 and TRBJ2-3; 7 positions match TRBD2. The junction had 1 base not matched to a gene; V was cut back by 0 bases and J by 1 base. This CDR3 has 15 residues. The germline V gene has CDR1 SGHVS and CDR2 FNYEAQ. The CDR3 sequence: CASSLALAGTDTQYF. The DNA of the CDR3 is TGTGCCAGCAGCTTAGCTCTAGCGGGCACAGATACGCAGTATTTT.

The chain has TRBV6-5 and TRBJ2-3, with D hard to call. The CDR3 is 14 residues long. Per the germline V gene, CDR1 is MNHEY and CDR2 is SVGAGI. With 3 bases removed from V and 6 bases from J, the gap between germline ends came to 13 bases. The CDR3 DNA reads TGTGCCAGCAGTTATTTTAGCTCCGGGGATACGCAGTATTTT. Protein: CASSYFSSGDTQYF.

The chain combines TRBV28 with TRBJ2-2, with 12 bases that match TRBD2. The trim removed 5 bases at V and 10 bases at J, leaving 5 bases unmatched. CDR3 length equals 14 residues. The germline V gene has CDR1 MDHEN and CDR2 SYDVKM. The chain's CDR3 is CASSLWTSGKELFF. The CDR3 region has the DNA TGTGCCAGCAGTCTTTGGACTAGCGGGAAGGAGCTGTTTTTT.

This clone has just a few counts. The V call is TRBV19, the J call TRBJ2-7; D might be TRBD1 (5 bases). From germline, CDR1 is LNHDA and CDR2 SQIVND (reference sequence). The ends were cut back, 5 bases at V and 6 bases at J, with 17 bases in the middle. The CDR3 is 14 residues long. The CDR3 DNA follows: TGTGCCAGTAGTCCACTACCTCGACAGAGCGAGCAGTACTTC. This sequence encodes CASSPLPRQSEQYF. Combining the CDR3 with reference TRBV19 and TRBJ2-7 gives the whole variable domain DGGITQSPKYLFRKEGQNVTLSCEQNLNHDAMYWYRQDPGQGLRLIYYSQIVNDFQKGDIAEGYSVSREKKESFPLTVTSAQKNPTAFYLCASSPLPRQSEQYFGPGTRLTVT.

The chain recombines TRBV28 with TRBJ2-4; TRBD1 is a possible D gene (6 bases). Germline V gene lookup returns CDR1 MDHEN and CDR2 SYDVKM. The V gene lost 5 bases and the J gene lost 0 bases, with 14 bases spanning the gap. This CDR3 has 16 amino acids. CDR3 DNA: TGTGCCAGCAGTCCCCGGGGACAAGTAGCCAAAAACATTCAGTACTTC. Its translation is CASSPRGQVAKNIQYF.

This chain uses TRBV12-3 or TRBV12-4 with TRBJ2-7; D ambiguous. The CDR3 totals 12 residues. The ends were cut back, 2 bases at V and 3 bases at J, with 5 bases in the middle. CDR3 loop: CASSLTNYEQYF. Here the CDR3 DNA reads TGTGCCAGCAGTTTAACAAACTACGAGCAGTACTTC.

A few counts support this clone. The chain joins TRBV27 to TRBJ1-1; TRBD1 aligns across 10 bases. CDR1 is MNHEY and CDR2 is SMNVEV in the germline V gene (reference sequence). This CDR3 is 15 amino acids long. Germline trimming cut 5 bases from V and 5 bases from J; bases unmatched to any gene: 8. CDR3 coding DNA: TGTGCCAGCAGTCTAACGCGGACAGGGGGAACTGAAGCTTTCTTT. Translated: CASSLTRTGGTEAFF.

This sequence joins TRBV5-6 and TRBJ2-3; TRBD1 aligns across 7 bases. J was trimmed by 4 bases and V by 3 bases; bases with no gene match: 11. Germline V gene sequence: CDR1 SGHDT, CDR2 YYEEEE. The CDR3 totals 16 residues. CDR3 DNA sequence: TGTGCCAGCAGCTGGGGTAACAGGGGACGCCCAGATACGCAGTATTTT. Translating it yields CASSWGNRGRPDTQYF.

CDR3 protein: CASSMGGARSYEQYF. The CDR3 DNA is TGTGCCAGTAGTATGGGGGGGGCGCGGAGCTACGAGCAGTACTTC. The J gene is TRBJ2-7, the V gene TRBV19; weak D call: TRBD2 (7 bases). The CDR3 covers 15 residues. Germline V lookup: CDR1 LNHDA, CDR2 SQIVND (reference sequence). V was cut by 3 bases and J by 3 bases, with 15 bases left in between.

V is TRBV19 and J is TRBJ2-7, with TRBD2 matching over 12 bases. The trim removed 4 bases at V and 7 bases at J, leaving 11 bases unmatched. Per germline, CDR1 LNHDA and CDR2 SQIVND (reference sequence). The CDR3 extends over 16 amino acids. The CDR3 DNA reads TGTGCCAGTAGTACGCAACTAGCGGGGGGCCCGGGGGAGCAGTACTTC. Amino acid sequence: CASSTQLAGGPGEQYF.

The chain is built from TRBV19 and TRBJ1-5; 8 nucleotides align to TRBD1. The CDR3 has 15 amino acids. Germline trimming cut 3 bases from V and 9 bases from J; bases unmatched to any gene: 10. CDR1 is LNHDA, CDR2 SQIVND, per germline (reference sequence). The CDR3: CASSIDWTGLVPQHF. CDR3 DNA sequence: TGTGCCAGTAGTATCGATTGGACAGGGCTAGTGCCCCAGCATTTT.

This chain connects TRBV19 to TRBJ2-7; TRBD1 matches at 9 bases. The CDR3 loop spans 15 amino acids. The junction had 10 bases not matched to a gene; V was cut back by 9 bases and J by 1 base. Germline loops: CDR1 LNHDA, CDR2 SQIVND (reference sequence). The CDR3 bases are TGTGCCAGCTCCCCCGTCGGGACAGGGTCCTACGAGCAGTACTTC. Its protein product is CASSPVGTGSYEQYF. Supplemented by reference TRBV19 and TRBJ2-7, the full variable domain reads DGGITQSPKYLFRKEGQNVTLSCEQNLNHDAMYWYRQDPGQGLRLIYYSQIVNDFQKGDIAEGYSVSREKKESFPLTVTSAQKNPTAFYLCASSPVGTGSYEQYFGPGTRLTVT.

The chain couples TRBV24-1 to TRBJ2-2; 9 nucleotides line up with TRBD2. The V gene end was trimmed by 3 bases and the J gene end by 5 bases; junction bases not matched to a gene: 6. The CDR3 consists of 16 residues. In germline, CDR1 is KGHDR, CDR2 SFDVKD. The DNA for the CDR3 is TGTGCCACCAGTGATGTAGCGGGAGACGAAACCGGGGAGCTGTTTTTT. Its protein product is CATSDVAGDETGELFF.

The V and J genes are TRBV19 and TRBJ2-7; TRBD2 is a possible D gene (5 bases). Germline CDR1 LNHDA, CDR2 SQIVND (reference sequence). The CDR3 spans 12 residues. V was clipped by 1 base and J by 7 bases, with 8 bases between them. The CDR3 loop reads CASSIGGGEQYF. The CDR3 nucleotides are TGTGCCAGTAGTATAGGAGGCGGGGAGCAGTACTTC.

J is TRBJ2-5 and V is TRBV24-1; 7 bases align to TRBD1. Per germline, CDR1 KGHDR and CDR2 SFDVKD. The trim removed 5 bases at V and 3 bases at J, leaving 11 bases unmatched. The CDR3 spans 16 residues. The CDR3 DNA is TGTGCCACCAGTGGTGAGGGTCCTCAGGGGGAAGAGACCCAGTACTTC. As protein: CATSGEGPQGEETQYF.

The V call is TRBV4-1, the J call TRBJ2-7; D may be TRBD1 (6 bases). Trimming removed 3 bases at V and 4 bases at J, with 13 bases between. The length of the CDR3 is 14 residues. Looked up from germline, CDR1 is MGHRA and CDR2 is YSYEKL. CDR3 in DNA: TGCGCCAGCAGCCAGGAAGTCAGGGGTTACGAGCAGTACTTC. It translates to CASSQEVRGYEQYF.

The chain has TRBV7-9 and TRBJ2-7; 7 bases match TRBD1. CDR1 is SEHNR and CDR2 is FQNEAQ in the germline V gene (reference sequence). The CDR3 runs 15 residues. Trimming removed 2 bases from V and 3 bases from J; junction bases left unmatched: 7. The CDR3 is CASSLTGVPDYEQYF. In nucleotides, the CDR3 is TGTGCCAGCAGCTTAACAGGGGTGCCAGACTACGAGCAGTACTTC.

The CDR3 coding sequence is TGCGCCAGCAGCCAAGACATCCCTAGCGGTCTCTACGAGCAGTACTTC. Its protein product is CASSQDIPSGLYEQYF. This chain uses TRBV4-1 with TRBJ2-7; the match to TRBD2 covers 7 bases. Germline CDR1 MGHRA, CDR2 YSYEKL. J gave up 3 bases and V 0 bases, and 8 bases lay outside the gene matches. The CDR3 sequence is 16 residues long.

The genes are TRBV2 and TRBJ1-4; D gene uncertain. Germline CDR1 and CDR2: SNHLY and FYNNEI. V lost 2 bases to trimming and J lost 4 bases, with 11 bases between them. The CDR3 loop spans 15 amino acids. CDR3 DNA: TGTGCCAGCAGTGAACTAAGAGGTTATAATGAAAAACTGTTTTTT. It codes for CASSELRGYNEKLFF.

V gene TRBV6-6 combines with J gene TRBJ1-1; D call uncertain. V shed 0 bases and J shed 2 bases, with 7 bases lying between them. CDR1 and CDR2 (germline): MNHNY, SVGAGI (reference sequence). This CDR3 spans 14 amino acids. CDR3 region: CASSYSEENTEAFF. The DNA for the CDR3 is TGTGCCAGCAGTTACTCGGAGGAAAACACTGAAGCTTTCTTT.

The J gene is TRBJ2-5, the V gene TRBV28; D unresolved. The CDR3 runs 15 residues. The V end lost 2 bases, the J end lost 0 bases, and 10 bases lay between the germline ends. From germline, CDR1 is MDHEN and CDR2 SYDVKM. The CDR3 DNA sequence: TGTGCCAGCAGTTTAAGGAGCACTTACCAAGAGACCCAGTACTTC. Encoded protein: CASSLRSTYQETQYF.

This chain links TRBV7-2 with TRBJ1-3, with D unclear. From germline, CDR1 is SGHTA and CDR2 FQGNSA. The V gene lost 3 bases and the J gene lost 0 bases, with 6 bases spanning the gap. This CDR3 contains 14 residues. For the CDR3, the DNA is TGTGCCAGCAGCTTCGGAGCCTCTGGAAACACCATATATTTT. Amino acid sequence: CASSFGASGNTIYF.

The chain couples TRBV7-9 to TRBJ2-1; no reliable D call. This CDR3 has 12 amino acids. V was shortened by 1 base and J by 10 bases, with 8 bases between the two germline ends. Germline lookup yields CDR1 SEHNR and CDR2 FQNEAQ (reference sequence). The CDR3 DNA reads as TGTGCCAGCAGCTTAGTAGTCCTAGAGCAGTTCTTC. As protein: CASSLVVLEQFF. The variable domain in full, with the rest retrieved from reference TRBV7-9 and TRBJ2-1, is DTGVSQNPRHKITKRGQNVTFRCDPISEHNRLYWYRQTLGQGPEFLTYFQNEAQLEKSRLLSDRFSAERPKGSFSTLEIQRTEQGDSAMYLCASSLVVLEQFFGPGTRLTVL.

This chain joins TRBV12-3 or TRBV12-4 and TRBJ1-2; D not resolved. The germline V and J ends were trimmed by 9 bases and 8 bases, with 19 bases remaining between them. There are 13 residues in the CDR3. CDR3 in amino acids: CASSADGAIGYTF. The CDR3 DNA reads TGTGCCAGTTCGGCGGATGGAGCTATAGGCTACACCTTC.

On this clone itself: With a far larger clone one base away, a read error is the likely cause. This sample includes further DNA sequences coding for the same CDR3. The rearrangement links TRBV7-9 to TRBJ1-1; maybe TRBD1 (6 bases). The CDR3 loop spans 17 amino acids. Looked up from germline, CDR1 is SEHNR and CDR2 is FQNEAQ (reference sequence). V was clipped by 6 bases and J by 1 base, with 21 bases between them. As DNA, the CDR3 is TGTGCCAGCAGTCCCCAAGGGCTCCAGGGGACGAACACTGAAGCTTTCTTT. Its translation is CASSPQGLQGTNTEAFF.

The chain recombines TRBV7-2 with TRBJ1-6; 10 bases match TRBD1. Germline CDR1 and CDR2: SGHTA and FQGNSA. The CDR3 sequence is 14 residues long. The V segment lost 6 bases and the J segment 8 bases; nucleotides outside the gene matches: 4. The CDR3 coding sequence is TGTGCCAGCAGGGTGGGACAGGGGTATTCACCCCTCCACTTT. Its protein product is CASRVGQGYSPLHF.

The chain recombines TRBV5-4 with TRBJ2-7, with TRBD2 matching 9 bases. CDR3 length equals 17 residues. V dropped 4 bases and J dropped 0; count of bases not matched to a gene: 11. Per the germline V gene, CDR1 is SGHNT and CDR2 is YYREEE (reference sequence). CDR3 nucleotide sequence: TGTGCCAGCAGCCGTGGTGGATTAGCGGGAGTCTCCTACGAGCAGTACTTC. This sequence encodes CASSRGGLAGVSYEQYF.

This chain uses TRBV9 with TRBJ2-2; maybe TRBD2 (6 bases). Germline V gives CDR1 SGDLS, CDR2 YYNGEE. V was cut by 2 bases and J by 0 bases, with 8 bases left in between. The CDR3 covers 15 residues. The CDR3 bases are TGTGCCAGCAGCGTGAGCGGGTCGAACACCGGGGAGCTGTTTTTT. Its translation is CASSVSGSNTGELFF.

The sample holds one count of this clone. The V gene is TRBV4-2, the J gene TRBJ2-1; D might be TRBD2 (6 bases). The CDR3 covers 13 residues. CDR1 is LGHNA and CDR2 is YNFKEQ in the germline V gene. Trimming took off 8 bases at V and 4 bases at J, with 12 bases between the two ends. The CDR3: CASGRDSYNEQFF. CDR3 DNA sequence: TGTGCCAGCGGCCGGGACTCATACAATGAGCAGTTCTTC.

This chain joins TRBV5-1 and TRBJ2-7; D unclear. Trimming took off 0 bases at V and 5 bases at J, with 15 bases between the two ends. CDR1 and CDR2 from the germline V gene are SGHRS and YFSETQ. The CDR3 extends over 15 amino acids. CDR3 protein: CASSLGLRQVDEQYF. DNA for the CDR3: TGCGCCAGCAGCTTGGGCCTTCGGCAGGTAGACGAGCAGTACTTC. The variable domain in full, completed from reference TRBV5-1 and TRBJ2-7, reads KAGVTQTPRYLIKTRGQQVTLSCSPISGHRSVSWYQQTPGQGLQFLFEYFSETQRNKGNFPGRFSGRQFSNSRSEMNVSTLELGDSALYLCASSLGLRQVDEQYFGPGTRLTVT.